This T cell receptor (beta chain) came from a study of blood T cells in healthy people across ages (dated by TCRdb to the mid-2010s). Concerning the study at large: Template switching captured roughly one uniquely barcoded TCR beta cDNA molecule per two T cells in model experiments. The study measured age-related changes in TCR beta repertoire diversity using deep sequencing normalized with unique cDNA molecular identifiers. Four age groups were formed from the donors: young (average around 15 years), middle-aged (just under 40), aged (about 62) and long-lived (more than 75). For two donors (one aged 18 to 30 and one aged 80 or older), the study analyzed two additional independent replicas of 1 million unique cDNA reads from the same blood draw.

This clonotype was counted a few times. Its target antigen remains unknown. No much larger clone is present one base from it, and per-base qualities are unavailable. Overall study results and their limits: Observed TCR beta diversity correlated strongly with the percentage of naive T cells measured by flow cytometry. Compared with the aged group, more naive CD4+ T cells, fewer expanded clones and increased TCR diversity were shown by the long-lived group, suggesting age selection. Since profiling was done on bulk unsorted PBMCs, naive and antigen-experienced compartments could not be conclusively compared. Estimates of total diversity from one million sequenced T cells were regarded as lower bounds and underestimates. The CMV infection status of donors was not known, potentially confounding age-related changes in expanded clonotypes. As age increased, observed TCR beta diversity per million T cells dropped in a roughly linear way, and a significant reduction was already evident by age about 36.

Library preparation was by 5' RACE. Instrument used: Illumina HiSeq 2500. A second 7 to 11 cycle PCR used a sample-barcoded 5' primer and a J-beta primer mix. A unique molecular identifier was introduced onto each TCR beta cDNA molecule by a template-switch 5' adaptor carrying 12 random nucleotides. Each sample yielded at least 2.5 million CDR3-containing paired-end reads. All of the RNA was converted into first-strand cDNA using the Mint cDNA synthesis kit, with a TRBC-specific oligonucleotide serving as the primer. All cDNA was treated with uracil-DNA glycosylase and then went through a first 18-cycle PCR with the universal primers M1SS and BC2_uni_R. The original methods were these. Each sample was normalized by randomly selecting 1 million high-quality reads, each carrying a distinct molecular identifier. Reads with shared molecular identifiers were discarded instead of being binned into consensus sequences. MiTCR, set to a Q25 quality threshold and the strictest error-elimination algorithm, was used for CDR3 identification, clonotype clustering and error correction. A nonparametric unseen species model with Euler transformation was used to estimate a lower bound on total TCR beta diversity. Using fastp at Q25 and MiXCR, TCRdb reprocessed the public reads and kept productive beta chains. Records with the same CDR3 protein are collapsed into one entry carrying the most frequent genes and DNA. Clone size and V and J calls follow TCRdb, not the original study. The sample profile shows some 760,000 distinct CDR3 sequences; 25% of them were found once. The top ten clonotypes cover around 3.6% of the sample.

The trim is 2 bases for V and 4 bases for J, with a gap of 14 bases between the germline ends. In the germline V gene (reference sequence), CDR1 corresponds to SEHNR and CDR2 to FQNEAQ. From its cysteine to its phenylalanine, the CDR3 spans 16 amino acids. CDR3 DNA only is kept here, 48 bases in frame from base 1. The approximately 39 donors, aged about 6 to 95 years, were systemically healthy Caucasian individuals from Russia. Each donor gave ten milliliters of peripheral blood, collected into EDTA-treated Vacutainer tubes. Ficoll-Paque density-gradient centrifugation was used to isolate PBMCs, with at least 7 million per sample. Total RNA was extracted from PBMCs with Trizol reagent, with at least 5 micrograms obtained per sample. For every donor, an aliquot of PBMCs went through flow cytometry to measure the percentages of naive CD45RAhigh/CD27high T cells. The same specimen was also included in a second study, on T cells of mothers and their children. As that second study puts it: Donors were nine systemically healthy Caucasian individuals: three mothers and their six children. cDNA synthesis consumed the entire amount of extracted RNA, loaded at 1.5 ug RNA in each 15 ul reaction. In the second PCR, the M1S primer added sample barcodes and 2-4 random nucleotides. Over 8 million TCR beta CDR3 reads came from each mother, compared with about 3 million reads from each child. TCR recombination output is similarly shaped by thymic selection in related and unrelated pairs, with a minor effect exerted by inherited differences. Normalized repertoire overlap in related mother-child pairs was always slightly higher than in unrelated mother-child pairs, but the difference was never significant. With a sensitivity of about 100 clones per million clonotypes, no persistent microchimeric T cell clones were detected. To look for features that set related mother-child pairs apart from unrelated individuals, the researchers ran deep NGS to compare the TCR beta repertoires of mothers and children. On average, the children were about 12 +/- 4 years old, while the mothers were 40 +/- 4 years old. Libraries were sequenced on Illumina HiSeq 2000 with 100+100 nt paired-end reads after adapter ligation with NEBNext reagents. To avoid cross-contamination, the mother libraries and the child libraries were prepared a month apart and sequenced in separate runs. Between roughly 500,000 and 2,000,000 distinct TCR beta clonotypes were identified per donor. Naive TCR beta clonotypes were estimated from low-frequency clonotypes matched to each donor's FACS-determined naive share, without sorting.

Sequences were obtained from blood. The TCR was taken from a boy between 10 and 17 years old in good health. The chain is assembled from TRBV7-9 and TRBJ1-4; the D gene is possibly TRBD1, with 6 bases matching. The DNA is TGTGCCAGCAGCTTATTCCCGCAGGGGTATAATGAAAAACTGTTTTTT. This encodes CASSLFPQGYNEKLFF.